Sequencing of this T cell receptor beta chain was carried out in a study of blood T cell repertoires in COVID-19. The overall study: The cDNA or gDNA used as material had been derived from T cells, B-cell-depleted T cells, or PBMCs.

The V gene lost 0 bases and the J gene lost 2 bases, with 14 bases spanning the gap. This CDR3 has 17 residues. Germline CDR1 is SEHNR and CDR2 is FQNEAQ (reference sequence). TCRdb's table, derived via immunoSEQ multiplex PCR, lists solely in-frame clones and lacks some. Here the sample spans 150,000 to 200,000 clones, roughly nine tenths being singletons. This clonotype was obtained from a man in his sixties with acute or convalescent COVID-19. What was sequenced was peripheral blood. The chain links TRBV7-9 to TRBJ1-5; maybe TRBD1 (5 bases). DNA of the CDR3: TGTGCCAGCAGCTTAGCGATGGGAGGGACTCGCAATCAGCCCCAGCATTTT. Translation gives CASSLAMGGTRNQPQHF.